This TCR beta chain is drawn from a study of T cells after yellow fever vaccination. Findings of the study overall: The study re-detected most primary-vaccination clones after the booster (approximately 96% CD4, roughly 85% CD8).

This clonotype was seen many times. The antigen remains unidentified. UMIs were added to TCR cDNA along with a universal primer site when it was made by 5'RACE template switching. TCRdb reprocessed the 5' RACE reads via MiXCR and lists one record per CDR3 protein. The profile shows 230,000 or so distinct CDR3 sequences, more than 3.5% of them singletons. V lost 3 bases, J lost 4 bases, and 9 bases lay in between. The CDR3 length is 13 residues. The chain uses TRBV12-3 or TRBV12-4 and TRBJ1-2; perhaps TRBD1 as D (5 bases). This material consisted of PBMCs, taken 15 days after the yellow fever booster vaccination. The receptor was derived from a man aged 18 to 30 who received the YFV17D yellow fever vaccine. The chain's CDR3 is CASSLGEAYGYTF. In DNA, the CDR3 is TGTGCCAGCAGTTTGGGGGAGGCCTATGGCTACACCTTC.